Presented here are 9 T cell receptor beta chains from one specimen sequenced in a study of tumor T cells in aggressive B-cell lymphoma. Data came from immunoSEQ multiplex PCR; TCRdb stores just in-frame clones and leaves some out. The table has 3,800 or so clones, roughly 94% seen once. Sequencing input: tumor tissue. All receptors derive from an adult with diffuse large B cell lymphoma.

The chain employs TRBV7-9 and TRBJ1-3, with D uncertain. V gave up 2 bases and J gave up 0 bases, with 11 bases separating them. The germline gives CDR1 SEHNR, CDR2 FQNEAQ (reference sequence). This CDR3 is built from 16 residues. The CDR3 DNA follows: TGTGCCAGCAGCTTACCCGGGGAGAGCTCTGGAAACACCATATATTTT. Protein sequence: CASSLPGESSGNTIYF.

On this clone: This same CDR3 is encoded by further DNA sequences in the sample. CDR3 nucleotide sequence: TGTGCCAGCAGCCCGGGACAGGGGGGATCACCCCTCCACTTT. This encodes CASSPGQGGSPLHF. The chain uses TRBV28 and TRBJ1-6; TRBD1 aligns across 11 bases. The V segment lost 6 bases and the J segment 10 bases; nucleotides outside the gene matches: 5. The CDR3 runs to 14 residues. CDR1 and CDR2 from the germline V gene are MDHEN and SYDVKM.

Points on this clone: One junction end does not reproduce the germline sequence, and a read error may be involved. The chain employs TRBV29-1 and TRBJ2-1; no firm D call. CDR1 and CDR2 (germline): SQVTM, ANQGSEA. The CDR3 has 12 amino acids. This CDR3 is CSVEVQLNEQFF. CDR3 coding DNA: TGCAGTGTTGAGGTACAGCTCAATGAGCAGTTCTTC.

The chain employs TRBV13 and TRBJ2-1; possibly TRBD2 for D (6 bases). The V and J ends lost 2 bases and 5 bases respectively, with 10 bases between them. The CDR3 is made up of 14 amino acids. The germline V gene has CDR1 PRHDT and CDR2 FYEKMQ (reference sequence). The CDR3 coding sequence is TGTGCCAGCAGCTTAACCTGGGAGGACAATGAGCAGTTCTTC. This translates into CASSLTWEDNEQFF.

The table lists this clone with a count of one. The chain recombines TRBV27 with TRBJ2-4; TRBD1 matches 7 bases. CDR1 and CDR2 (germline): MNHEY, SMNVEV (reference sequence). The V gene end was trimmed by 3 bases and the J gene end by 6 bases; junction bases not matched to a gene: 5. The CDR3 loop spans 14 amino acids. DNA of the CDR3: TGTGCCAGCAGTTTTCAGGGGGTAGGAAACATTCAGTACTTC. As protein: CASSFQGVGNIQYF.

The V and J genes are TRBV28 and TRBJ2-7; 9 bases agree with TRBD1. Germline CDR1 reads MDHEN; CDR2 reads SYDVKM. The CDR3 contains 14 residues. Trimming cost V 7 bases and J 1 base; bases outside gene matches: 5. CDR3 protein: CASTRDRASYEQYF. CDR3 coding DNA: TGTGCCAGCACCCGGGACAGGGCATCCTACGAGCAGTACTTC.

The genes are TRBV10-2 and TRBJ2-5, with 10 nucleotides matching TRBD1. Unmatched junction bases numbered 6, after V lost 7 bases and J lost 1 base. This CDR3 contains 15 residues. The V gene's germline CDR1 is WSHSY and CDR2 SAAADI. CDR3 nucleotides: TGCGCCAGCAAGACAGGGGGCGCGGGCCAAGAGACCCAGTACTTC. Its protein is CASKTGGAGQETQYF.

The chain couples TRBV18 to TRBJ2-5; TRBD1 matches at 10 bases. V shed 2 bases and J 7 bases; nucleotides not matched to a gene: 10. This CDR3 has 16 residues. In germline, CDR1 is KGHSH, CDR2 LQKENI. The CDR3 is CASSPSRQGAGGTQYF. The DNA for the CDR3 is TGTGCCAGCTCACCATCGAGACAGGGGGCAGGCGGGACCCAGTACTTC.

The chain carries TRBV5-1 and TRBJ1-1, with D tentatively TRBD1 (6 bases). This CDR3 has 14 amino acids. Germline lookup yields CDR1 SGHRS and CDR2 YFSETQ. V lost 4 bases and J lost 0, with 10 bases in between. The CDR3 here is CASSKQGMNTEAFF. In DNA form, the CDR3 reads TGCGCCAGCAGCAAACAGGGTATGAACACTGAAGCTTTCTTT.